This T cell receptor (beta chain) originates from a study of blood T cell repertoires in COVID-19 (dated by TCRdb to 2020 to 2021). For context, the study as a whole: Samples covering the acute and convalescent phases of COVID-19 were provided by collaborators in the United States, Italy and Spain. The prospective study material was composed of cDNA or gDNA derived from T cells, B-cell-depleted T cells, or PBMCs. Deeply sampled blood TCRbeta repertoires from subjects exposed to, actively infected with, or recovered from COVID-19 were included in the dataset. The repertoires were released in a freely available public database intended as a resource for research on the immune response to SARS-CoV-2. Samples came from the ongoing ImmuneRACE study (first 160 participants) plus 1,254 subjects from 6 global collaborators. Sample metadata almost always included a de-identified subject ID, COVID-19 status, age in years and sex. Where available, HLA class I and class II types were obtained from metadata supplied by the sample provider rather than from assay-based typing.

Notes on this clone: The antigen it recognizes is unknown. Per-base quality was not reported, and no clone a single base away is much larger than it.

Study-wide findings and limitations: The amount of clinical and demographic metadata varied by source and participant and was provided uncurated.

The CDR3 starts with the cysteine, ends with the phenylalanine, and has 11 residues. Left in the record is the CDR3 DNA by itself, 33 bases read in frame from the first base. Cut back by 7 bases and 5 bases, the V and J ends lie 11 bases apart. As encoded in the germline V gene, CDR1 is SQVTM while CDR2 is ANQGSEA. The immunoSEQ Assay, a bias-controlled multiplex PCR, was used to amplify TCRbeta CDR3 regions from genomic DNA. From the authors' description of their analysis: The number of nucleated cells in each sample was estimated by amplification of reference gene primers within the assay. To quantify the absolute abundance of each unique TCRbeta CDR3 rearrangement, sequence reads were collapsed and filtered. Productive Simpson clonality was computed per sample as the square root of Simpson's diversity index over productive rearrangements. What TCRdb holds here is the immuneACCESS table cut down to in-frame rearrangements. Part of the clones is not present; checked against another copy, under half of the missing clones reflect an unresolved V gene, and the others are unexplained. V and J calls and clone size are copied from that table; D and trimming were computed from the DNA. Present in this sample are some 160,000 clones, 80% to 90% of which were seen just once. The top ten clonotypes cover over 9% of the sample.

In Seattle, one collaborating source enrolled patients while the infection was active and tracked those patients longitudinally over the course of disease. The collaborating institutions used their own protocols to collect whole blood in K2EDTA tubes. For TCRbeta analysis, collaborators shipped samples in one of three forms: frozen whole blood, isolated PBMCs, or DNA extracted from either of those sample types. Sequenced sample: peripheral blood. This sequence was found in a woman aged 70-85 years with COVID-19, enrolled during active disease. The V and J genes are TRBV29-1 and TRBJ2-5, and TRBD2 may be the D gene, going by 5 matching bases. CDR3 sequence: CSAEGGETQYF. The DNA sequence is as follows: TGCAGCGCCGAGGGTGGGGAGACCCAGTACTTC.